This T cell receptor beta chain came from a study of T-cell memory formation after mild COVID-19. Study-level points and caveats: Those CD4+ clones that contracted were mainly in CM and EM (CD8+ ones in EMRA). SARS-CoV-2 specificity of second-wave clones peaking day 37 was unconfirmed. Clones contracting over day 15 to 85 were CD4/CD8 balanced, with later expanders leaning CD4+.

With respect to this clonotype: As yet, its antigen is unknown.

Barcoded TCR alpha and TCR beta cDNA libraries with UMIs came from 5'RACE using constant-segment primers. Each CDR3 protein gets one entry after TCRdb re-called the 5' RACE reads with MiXCR. Of about 160,000 distinct CDR3 sequences in the sample, roughly a third were seen once. Germline V lookup: CDR1 SNHLY, CDR2 FYNNEI. This CDR3 spans 15 amino acids. V lost 4 bases, J lost 7 bases, and 16 bases lay in between. Source material: PBMCs or a T cell subset sorted from them (not recorded which). The sequence came from an adult woman who had mild COVID-19 (a few samples of this study predate the infection). Cell type and time point are not known. The V call is TRBV2, the J call TRBJ2-2; D might be TRBD2 (5 bases). CDR3 in amino acids: CASSVGSPGSGELFF. In nucleotides, the CDR3 is TGTGCCAGCAGTGTAGGATCCCCTGGGAGCGGGGAGCTGTTTTTT.